This note documents a single T cell receptor (beta chain) sequence. Its matching antigen is unknown. TCRdb's table, derived via immunoSEQ multiplex PCR, lists solely in-frame clones and lacks some. Of fewer than 35,000 clones listed, about nine tenths were seen once; the top ten hold about 17%. These data belong to a study of T cells in localized non-small cell lung cancer. Study-wide results and limits: Clonality of T cells reached its maximum in uninvolved adjacent lung, surpassing tumor. The study linked higher blood T cell density to longer overall survival. Paired adjacent lung recovered a median about 60 of the top 100 tumor clones.

Trimming removed 6 bases from V and 1 base from J; junction bases left unmatched: 3. Germline V CDR1 and CDR2: LNHDA, SQIVND (reference sequence). The CDR3 has 14 residues. This sequence was found in a man between 40 and 70 years old with stage III lung adenocarcinoma. The rearrangement joins TRBV19 to TRBJ1-3, with 7 bases matching TRBD1. Here the sequenced sample was peripheral blood mononuclear cells, taken before any cancer treatment. CDR3 sequence: CASSRGFSGNTIYF. DNA for the CDR3: TGTGCCAGTAGCAGGGGGTTTTCTGGAAACACCATATATTTT.